This T cell receptor (beta chain) originates from a study of CD8 T cells in Susac syndrome. V lost 6 bases to trimming and J lost 6 bases; unmatched junction nucleotides: 5. The germline V gene has CDR1 SEHNR and CDR2 FQNEAQ (reference sequence). The CDR3 has 13 residues. With random hexamers, reverse transcription was performed on about 0.5 to 1 ug of RNA. Via MiXCR, TCRdb re-called the immunoSEQ multiplex PCR reads, giving one row per CDR3 protein. Here the sample spans roughly 130,000 distinct CDR3 sequences, nearly 95% being singletons. The chain uses TRBV7-9 and TRBJ2-7; 10 nucleotides agree with TRBD1. The sample consisted of CD4+ T cells from PBMCs. The clonotype was recovered from a human donor in good health. CDR3 sequence (DNA): TGTGCCAGCAGGGGACAGGGGCTGTTCGAGCAGTACTTC. It encodes CASRGQGLFEQYF.